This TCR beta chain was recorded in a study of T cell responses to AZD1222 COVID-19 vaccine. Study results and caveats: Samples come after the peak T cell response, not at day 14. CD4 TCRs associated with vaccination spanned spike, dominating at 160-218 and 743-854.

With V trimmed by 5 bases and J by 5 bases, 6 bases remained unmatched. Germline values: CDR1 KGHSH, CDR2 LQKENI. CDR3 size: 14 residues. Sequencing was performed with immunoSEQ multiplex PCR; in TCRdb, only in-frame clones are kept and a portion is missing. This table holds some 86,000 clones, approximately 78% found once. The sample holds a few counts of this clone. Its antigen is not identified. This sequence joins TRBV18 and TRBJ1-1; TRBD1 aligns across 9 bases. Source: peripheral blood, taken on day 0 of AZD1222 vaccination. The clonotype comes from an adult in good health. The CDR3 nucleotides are TGTGCCAGCTCAGGCACAGGGGGCGGGACTGAAGCTTTCTTT. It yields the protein CASSGTGGGTEAFF.